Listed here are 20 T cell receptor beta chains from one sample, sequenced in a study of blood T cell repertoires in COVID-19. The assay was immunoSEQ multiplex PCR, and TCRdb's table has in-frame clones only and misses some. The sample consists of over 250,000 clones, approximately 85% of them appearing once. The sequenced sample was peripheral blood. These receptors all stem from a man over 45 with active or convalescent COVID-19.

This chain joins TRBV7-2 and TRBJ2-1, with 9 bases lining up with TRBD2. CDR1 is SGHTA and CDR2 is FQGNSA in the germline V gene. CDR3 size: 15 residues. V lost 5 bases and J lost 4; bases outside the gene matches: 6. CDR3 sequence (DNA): TGTGCCAGCAGCCCAGCAGCGGGAGGTTACAATGAGCAGTTCTTC. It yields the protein CASSPAAGGYNEQFF. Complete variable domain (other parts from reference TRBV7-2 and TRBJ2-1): GAGVSQSPSNKVTEKGKDVELRCDPISGHTALYWYRQSLGQGLEFLIYFQGNSAPDKSGLPSDRFSAERTGGSVSTLTIQRTQQEDSAVYLCASSPAAGGYNEQFFGPGTRLTVL.

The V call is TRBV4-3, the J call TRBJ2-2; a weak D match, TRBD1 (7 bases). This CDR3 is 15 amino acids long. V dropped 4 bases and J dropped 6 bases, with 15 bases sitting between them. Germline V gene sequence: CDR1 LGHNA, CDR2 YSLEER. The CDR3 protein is CASSPIGRGAGELFF. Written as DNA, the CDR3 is TGCGCCAGCAGCCCCATTGGCAGGGGGGCCGGGGAGCTGTTTTTT.

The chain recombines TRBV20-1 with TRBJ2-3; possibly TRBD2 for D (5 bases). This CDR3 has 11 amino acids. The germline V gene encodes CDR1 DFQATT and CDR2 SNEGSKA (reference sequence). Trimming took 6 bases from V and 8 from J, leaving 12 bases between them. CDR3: CSATLGSTQYF. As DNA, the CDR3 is TGCAGTGCAACCCTTGGGAGTACGCAGTATTTT.

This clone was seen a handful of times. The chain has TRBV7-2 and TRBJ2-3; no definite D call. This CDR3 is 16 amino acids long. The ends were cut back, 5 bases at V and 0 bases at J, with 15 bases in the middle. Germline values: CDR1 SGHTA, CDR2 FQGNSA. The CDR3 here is CASSQVAGRSTDTQYF. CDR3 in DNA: TGTGCCAGCAGCCAAGTAGCCGGAAGGAGCACAGATACGCAGTATTTT.

The CDR3 nucleotides read TGTGCCAGCAGCCGAAAGGGAGGGCGAGGGCTTTACGAGCAGTACTTC. Its translation is CASSRKGGRGLYEQYF. This sequence joins TRBV3-1 (or the pseudogene TRBV3-2) and TRBJ2-7, with 7 nucleotides matching TRBD2. This CDR3 has 16 residues. CDR1 is LGHDT and CDR2 is YNNKEL in the germline V gene (reference sequence). V gave up 4 bases and J gave up 4 bases; unmatched junction bases: 13.

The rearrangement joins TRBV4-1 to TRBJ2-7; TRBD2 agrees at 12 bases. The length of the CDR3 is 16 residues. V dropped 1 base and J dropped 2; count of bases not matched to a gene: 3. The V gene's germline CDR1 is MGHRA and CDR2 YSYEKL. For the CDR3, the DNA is TGCGCCAGCAGCCAAGGAGGACTAGCGGGAACCTACGAGCAGTACTTC. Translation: CASSQGGLAGTYEQYF.

This chain's CDR3 is CASSHGPRGSSTDTQYF. The DNA of the CDR3 is TGTGCCAGCAGCCATGGGCCCCGGGGTTCTAGCACAGATACGCAGTATTTT. The genes are TRBV4-2 and TRBJ2-3; weak D call: TRBD2 (5 bases). The CDR3 runs 17 residues. V was cut by 3 bases and J by 0 bases, with 16 bases left in between. Germline lookup yields CDR1 LGHNA and CDR2 YNFKEQ.

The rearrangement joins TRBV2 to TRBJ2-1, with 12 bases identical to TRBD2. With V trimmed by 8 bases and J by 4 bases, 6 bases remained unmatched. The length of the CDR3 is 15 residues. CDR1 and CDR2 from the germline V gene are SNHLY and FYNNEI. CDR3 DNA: TGTGCCAGCTCCGCGACTAGCGGGAGTTACAATGAGCAGTTCTTC. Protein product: CASSATSGSYNEQFF.

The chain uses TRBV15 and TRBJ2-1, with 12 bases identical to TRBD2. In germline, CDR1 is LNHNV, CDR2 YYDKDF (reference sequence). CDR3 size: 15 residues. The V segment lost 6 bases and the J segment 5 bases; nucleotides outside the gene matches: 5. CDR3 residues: CATRDGLAGNNEQFF. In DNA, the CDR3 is TGTGCCACCAGAGATGGACTAGCGGGGAACAATGAGCAGTTCTTC.

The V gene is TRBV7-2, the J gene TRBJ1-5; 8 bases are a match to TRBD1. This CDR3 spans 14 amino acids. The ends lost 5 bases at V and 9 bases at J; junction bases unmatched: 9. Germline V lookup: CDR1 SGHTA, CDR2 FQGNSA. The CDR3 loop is CASSGQGSLMPQHF. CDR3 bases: TGTGCCAGCAGCGGACAGGGCAGCCTGATGCCCCAGCATTTT. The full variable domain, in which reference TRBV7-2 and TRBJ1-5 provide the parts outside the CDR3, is GAGVSQSPSNKVTEKGKDVELRCDPISGHTALYWYRQSLGQGLEFLIYFQGNSAPDKSGLPSDRFSAERTGGSVSTLTIQRTQQEDSAVYLCASSGQGSLMPQHFGDGTRLSIL.

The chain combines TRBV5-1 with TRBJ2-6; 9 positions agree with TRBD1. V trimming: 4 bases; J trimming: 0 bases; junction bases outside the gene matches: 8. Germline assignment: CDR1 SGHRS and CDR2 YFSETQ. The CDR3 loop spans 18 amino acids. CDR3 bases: TGCGCCAGCAGCAAAGGGACAGGGAGCCACTCTGGGGCCAACGTCCTGACTTTC. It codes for CASSKGTGSHSGANVLTF.

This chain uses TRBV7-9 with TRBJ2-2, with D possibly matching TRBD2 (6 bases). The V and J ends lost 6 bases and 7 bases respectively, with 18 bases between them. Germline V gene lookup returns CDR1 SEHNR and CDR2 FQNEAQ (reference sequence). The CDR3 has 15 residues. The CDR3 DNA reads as TGTGCCAGCAGGAAGGGTGGCGGGAAGAACGGGGAGCTGTTTTTT. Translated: CASRKGGGKNGELFF.

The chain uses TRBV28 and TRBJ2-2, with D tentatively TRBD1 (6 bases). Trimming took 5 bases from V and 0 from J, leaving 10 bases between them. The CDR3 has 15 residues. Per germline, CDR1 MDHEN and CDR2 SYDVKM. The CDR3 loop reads CASSTAGANTGELFF. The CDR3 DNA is TGTGCCAGCAGTACAGCAGGGGCGAACACCGGGGAGCTGTTTTTT.

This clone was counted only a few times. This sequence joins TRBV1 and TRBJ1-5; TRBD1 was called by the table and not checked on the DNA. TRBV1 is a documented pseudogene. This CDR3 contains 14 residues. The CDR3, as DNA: TGCACCAGCAGCCATGGACAGGAAGGCCAGCCCCAGCATTTT. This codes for CTSSHGQEGQPQHF.

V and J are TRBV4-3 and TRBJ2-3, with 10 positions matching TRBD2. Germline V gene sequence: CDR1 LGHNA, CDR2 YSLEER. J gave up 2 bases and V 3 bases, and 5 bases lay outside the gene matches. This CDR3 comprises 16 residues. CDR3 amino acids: CASSHYSGRNTDTQYF. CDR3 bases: TGCGCCAGCAGCCATTATAGCGGGAGGAACACAGATACGCAGTATTTT.

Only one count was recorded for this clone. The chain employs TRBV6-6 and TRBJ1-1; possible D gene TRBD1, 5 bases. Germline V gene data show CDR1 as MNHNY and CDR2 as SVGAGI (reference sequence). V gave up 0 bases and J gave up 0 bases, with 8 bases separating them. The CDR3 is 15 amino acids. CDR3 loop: CASSYSGGMNTEAFF. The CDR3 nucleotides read TGTGCCAGCAGTTACTCCGGGGGGATGAACACTGAAGCTTTCTTT.

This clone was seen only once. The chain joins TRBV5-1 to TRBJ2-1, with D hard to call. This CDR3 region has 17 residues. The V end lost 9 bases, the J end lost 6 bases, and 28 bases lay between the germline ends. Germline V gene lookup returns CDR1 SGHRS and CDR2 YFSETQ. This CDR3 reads CATKKEHIRTTGNEQFF. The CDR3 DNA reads TGCGCCACCAAGAAGGAACACATCCGAACGACTGGCAATGAGCAGTTCTTC.

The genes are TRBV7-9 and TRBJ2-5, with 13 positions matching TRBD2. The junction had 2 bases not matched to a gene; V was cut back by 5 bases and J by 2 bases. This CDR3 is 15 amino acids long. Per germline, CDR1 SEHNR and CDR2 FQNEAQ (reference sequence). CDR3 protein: CASSPLAGGQETQYF. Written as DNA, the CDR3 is TGTGCCAGCAGCCCACTAGCGGGAGGGCAAGAGACCCAGTACTTC. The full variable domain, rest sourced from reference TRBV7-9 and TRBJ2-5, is DTGVSQNPRHKITKRGQNVTFRCDPISEHNRLYWYRQTLGQGPEFLTYFQNEAQLEKSRLLSDRFSAERPKGSFSTLEIQRTEQGDSAMYLCASSPLAGGQETQYFGPGTRLLVL.

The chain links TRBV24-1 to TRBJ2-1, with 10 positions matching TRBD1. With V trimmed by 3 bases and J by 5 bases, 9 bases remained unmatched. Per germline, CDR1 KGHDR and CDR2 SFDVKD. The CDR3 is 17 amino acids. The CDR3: CATSDGWGTGANNEQFF. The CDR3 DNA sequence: TGTGCCACCAGTGATGGGTGGGGGACAGGGGCCAACAATGAGCAGTTCTTC.

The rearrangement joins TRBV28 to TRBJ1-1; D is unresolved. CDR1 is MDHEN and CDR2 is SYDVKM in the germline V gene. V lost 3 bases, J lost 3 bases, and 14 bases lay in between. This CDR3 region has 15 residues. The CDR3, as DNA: TGTGCCAGCAGTTTGGTCCGGGGAGGTCACACTGAAGCTTTCTTT. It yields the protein CASSLVRGGHTEAFF.